A selection of T cell receptor beta chains follows, all from one sample in a study of T cells in localized non-small cell lung cancer. Profiled with immunoSEQ multiplex PCR; TCRdb holds only in-frame clones, not every one. The profile shows approximately 28,000 clones, roughly four fifths of them singletons. Sequenced here: peripheral blood mononuclear cells, sampled before any cancer treatment. The receptors were sampled from a man aged 35 to 69 with stage III lung adenocarcinoma. Each CDR3 is given with its conserved first and last residue. The D gene is left open where the match is weak. The listing skips clone size in some rows; elsewhere it reads once, few, many or a size class.

NA	TRBJ2-2	NA	TRBV6-1	CATIPGLGGTGELFF	TGTGCCACGATTCCGGGACTCGGAGGGACCGGGGAGCTGTTTTTT
NA	TRBJ2-7	NA	TRBV6-1	CASSEAWFGSYEQYF	TGTGCCAGCAGTGAAGCCTGGTTCGGGTCCTACGAGCAGTACTTC
NA	TRBJ1-5	NA	TRBV19	CASSGAGYGNQPQHF	TGTGCCAGTAGCGGGGCAGGGTATGGCAATCAGCCCCAGCATTTT
TRBD1	TRBJ1-3	NA	TRBV6-5	CASRRTGSGNTIYF	TGTGCCAGCAGAAGGACAGGCTCTGGAAACACCATATATTTT
TRBD1	TRBJ1-5	few	TRBV28	CASSTGTENQPQHF	TGTGCCAGCAGCACTGGGACAGAAAATCAGCCCCAGCATTTT
TRBD2	TRBJ2-3	once	TRBV28	CASSSYLAGRTDTQYF	TGTGCCAGCAGTTCGTACCTAGCGGGGCGCACAGATACGCAGTATTTT
NA	TRBJ2-3	NA	TRBV28	CASKHPRGGSTDTQYF	TGTGCCAGCAAACACCCCAGGGGGGGAAGCACAGATACGCAGTATTTT
NA	TRBJ1-2	NA	TRBV6-1	CASSEPAGQTF	TGTGCCAGCAGTGAACCCGCTGGGCAGACCTTC
NA	TRBJ1-5	few	TRBV7-2	CASSFRGYQPQHF	TGTGCCAGCAGCTTCAGGGGCTATCAGCCCCAGCATTTT
NA	TRBJ1-4	NA	TRBV10-3	CAISEFGGTDEKLFF	TGTGCCATCAGTGAGTTCGGGGGAACGGATGAAAAACTGTTTTTT
NA	TRBJ2-1	NA	TRBV27	CASSGGRWEQFF	TGTGCCAGCAGTGGGGGTAGATGGGAGCAGTTCTTC
NA	TRBJ2-1	NA	TRBV11-2	CASTIGGGDEQFF	TGTGCCAGCACCATCGGAGGGGGGGATGAGCAGTTCTTC
TRBD2	TRBJ2-3	once	TRBV7-9	CASSLGTSGGTTDTQYF	TGTGCCAGCAGCCTCGGGACTAGCGGGGGGACAACAGATACGCAGTATTTT
TRBD1	TRBJ2-7	NA	TRBV30	CAWSTPTGRYEQYF	TGTGCCTGGAGTACTCCGACAGGGCGTTACGAGCAGTACTTC
NA	TRBJ1-2	NA	TRBV6-5	CASSWDTRSYTF	TGTGCCAGCAGTTGGGACACGCGGAGCTACACCTTC
NA	TRBJ2-2	NA	TRBV27	CASHNGQRNTGELFF	TGTGCCAGCCACAATGGACAGAGGAACACCGGGGAGCTGTTTTTT
TRBD1	TRBJ1-2	NA	TRBV10-2	CAVKTGQGTSGYTF	TGCGCCGTAAAGACGGGACAGGGGACTTCTGGCTACACCTTC
NA	TRBJ1-2	NA	TRBV6-5	CASRPTSNYGYTF	TGTGCCAGCAGGCCTACTTCTAACTATGGCTACACCTTC
NA	TRBJ1-5	NA	TRBV2	CASTREVRYNQPQHF	TGTGCCAGCACTAGAGAGGTCAGGTACAATCAGCCCCAGCATTTT
NA	TRBJ2-1	NA	TRBV7-9	CAIGVRGVPYNEQFF	TGTGCCATCGGGGTTCGGGGAGTCCCTTACAATGAGCAGTTCTTC
NA	TRBJ1-4	NA	TRBV2	CASSQGQVKLFF	TGTGCCAGCAGCCAGGGCCAGGTGAAACTGTTTTTT
NA	TRBJ1-2	NA	TRBV19	CASTATGTNYGYTF	TGTGCCAGTACGGCGACAGGAACTAACTATGGCTACACCTTC
NA	TRBJ1-3	NA	TRBV7-6	CASSLSGNTIYF	TGTGCCAGCAGCTTGTCTGGAAACACCATATATTTT
NA	TRBJ2-7	NA	TRBV11-2	CASSLVGSGTGTYEQYF	TGTGCCAGCAGCTTAGTGGGGTCCGGGACTGGCACCTACGAGCAGTACTTC
TRBD2	TRBJ2-1	NA	TRBV5-8	CASSLAGTREFF	TGTGCCAGCAGCTTGGCCGGGACTAGAGAGTTCTTC
TRBD1	TRBJ1-5	NA	TRBV4-1	CASSQAGTGEYSNQPQHF	TGCGCCAGCAGCCAAGCCGGGACAGGGGAGTATAGCAATCAGCCCCAGCATTTT
NA	TRBJ2-3	NA	TRBV7-9	CASSLRDTQYF	TGTGCCAGCAGCCTGAGAGATACGCAGTATTTT
NA	TRBJ1-1	NA	TRBV11-2	CASSFFSEAFF	TGTGCCAGCAGCTTTTTCAGTGAAGCTTTCTTT
TRBD1	TRBJ1-2	NA	TRBV7-2	CASSPGQGWYGYTF	TGTGCCAGCAGCCCAGGACAGGGGTGGTATGGCTACACCTTC
NA	TRBJ2-3	NA	TRBV6-5	CASSYLGADTQYF	TGTGCCAGCAGTTACTTGGGAGCAGATACGCAGTATTTT
NA	TRBJ2-2	NA	TRBV6-5	CVSSYSGGIVGELFF	TGTGTCAGCAGTTATTCCGGGGGTATTGTCGGGGAGCTGTTTTTT
NA	TRBJ1-4	once	TRBV5-1	CASRWGYNEKLFF	TGCGCCAGCAGATGGGGGTATAATGAAAAACTGTTTTTT
NA	TRBJ2-4	NA	TRBV7-9	CASSHGTREDIQYF	TGTGCCAGCAGTCACGGGACGAGGGAAGACATTCAGTACTTC
NA	TRBJ2-3	NA	TRBV27	CASSHGKGTQYF	TGTGCCAGCAGTCACGGGAAGGGTACGCAGTATTTT
NA	TRBJ2-4	once	TRBV6-5	CASSYSARGLRDIQYF	TGTGCCAGCAGTTACTCGGCCAGGGGACTCCGCGACATTCAGTACTTC
NA	TRBJ1-2	few	TRBV7-2	CASSRENWDYGYTF	TGTGCCAGCAGCCGTGAGAATTGGGACTATGGCTACACCTTC
NA	TRBJ2-7	NA	TRBV7-2	CASSSLRERYF	TGTGCCAGCAGCTCTTTACGAGAAAGGTACTTC
NA	TRBJ2-2	NA	TRBV29-1	CSGLADTGELFF	TGCAGCGGGCTAGCCGACACCGGGGAGCTGTTTTTT
NA	TRBJ1-1	NA	TRBV29-1	CSVRPGGGSEAFF	TGCAGCGTTCGCCCAGGAGGAGGCTCTGAAGCTTTCTTT
NA	TRBJ1-1	few	TRBV5-5	CASSLALQPNTEAFF	TGTGCCAGCAGCTTGGCCCTACAGCCGAACACTGAAGCTTTCTTT
TRBD1	TRBJ1-2	NA	TRBV7-9	CASSFGQAGYTF	TGTGCCAGCAGCTTCGGACAGGCCGGCTACACCTTC
NA	TRBJ1-5	NA	TRBV28	CASSAEDIQPQHF	TGTGCCAGCAGTGCCGAGGATATCCAGCCCCAGCATTTT
NA	TRBJ2-2	NA	TRBV5-4	CASSWLGRTNTGELFF	TGTGCCAGCAGCTGGTTAGGGAGGACGAACACCGGGGAGCTGTTTTTT
TRBD1	TRBJ1-2	NA	TRBV6-4	CASSDTGQGVNGYTF	TGTGCCAGCAGTGACACGGGACAGGGGGTCAACGGCTACACCTTC
NA	TRBJ2-7	NA	TRBV5-4	CASSATPGSYEQYF	TGTGCCAGCAGCGCTACGCCGGGATCCTACGAGCAGTACTTC